The source of this T cell receptor beta chain is a study of regulatory T cells in long-lasting Graves disease. The time point denotes: persistent/refractory GD, antithyroid drugs over 5 years with positive TRAb. After RNA was extracted from PBMCs, the TCR library was made from it. Roughly 9.6-milliliter peripheral blood samples went into EDTA tubes. Relying on iRepertoire HTBI primers and Arm-PCR of CDR3 regions, the team built TCR beta libraries. One entry per CDR3 protein results from TCRdb running MiXCR on the multiplex PCR reads. Altogether fewer than 450,000 distinct CDR3 sequences are present, about 20% being singletons, with the ten largest covering around 24%. From germline, CDR1 is LGHNA and CDR2 YSLEER. V lost 1 base to trimming and J lost 5 bases; unmatched junction nucleotides: 4. There are 14 residues in the CDR3. Comments on this clonotype: The antigen remains unidentified.

Whole-study findings and limits: Persistent Graves' patients had lower TCR diversity than newly diagnosed ones. Persistent disease showed a preference for TRBV28, TRBJ1-2 and TRBJ2-5.

The chain joins TRBV4-3 to TRBJ2-5, with 7 bases lining up with TRBD1. The TCR sequence derives from a female donor with Graves disease. The sequencing here drew on peripheral blood mononuclear cells (PBMCs), taken when the disease was refractory, from a patient treated with antithyroid drugs. This CDR3 reads CASSQGQGGETQYF. Here the CDR3 DNA reads TGCGCCAGCAGCCAAGGACAGGGCGGGGAGACCCAGTACTTC.